This T cell receptor beta chain emerged from a study of Ad26.COV2.S vaccination and SARS-CoV-2 variants. About the study: The donor participated in the COV1001 trial, in its Ad26.COV2.S arm. The study's findings and limits: It is possible that the TCR breadth and depth analyses underestimated the total T cell responses. Individuals receiving vaccine had higher spike-specific TCR breadth than placebo recipients did.

Treatment reported: some 19 received Ad26.COV2.S at low or high dose, single or two shots; about 5 received placebo; per-sample allocation not given. Sampling was performed 63 days after the first vaccine or placebo injection. V was cut by 10 bases and J by 1 base, with 9 bases left in between. The CDR3 length is 12 residues. Assay: immunoSEQ multiplex PCR; the TCRdb copy retains only in-frame clones and omits some. The table includes under 550,000 clones, 90% detected once. A word on this clone: Its specificity is unknown.

V gene TRBV23-1 combines with J gene TRBJ2-3; D is ambiguous. TRBV23-1 has ORF status, its function being uncertain. The sample here was peripheral blood, taken in a trial of Ad26.COV2.S vaccine versus placebo. The source of this sequence is a person between 18 and 65 years old who received the Ad26.COV2.S COVID-19 vaccine or a placebo. The CDR3 loop reads CATSHRTDTQYF. DNA for the CDR3: TGCGCCACCTCACACCGCACAGATACGCAGTATTTT.